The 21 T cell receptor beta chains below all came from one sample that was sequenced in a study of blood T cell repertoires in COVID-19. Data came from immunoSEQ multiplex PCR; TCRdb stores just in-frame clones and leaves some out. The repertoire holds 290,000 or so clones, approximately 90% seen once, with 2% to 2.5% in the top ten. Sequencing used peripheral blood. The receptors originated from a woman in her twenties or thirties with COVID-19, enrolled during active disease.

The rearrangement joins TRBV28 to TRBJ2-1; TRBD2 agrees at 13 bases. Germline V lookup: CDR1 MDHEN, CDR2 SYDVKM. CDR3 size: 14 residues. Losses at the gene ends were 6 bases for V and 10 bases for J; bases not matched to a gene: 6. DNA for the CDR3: TGTGCCAGCAGAACCGGGACTAGCGGGAAGGAGCAGTTCTTC. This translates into CASRTGTSGKEQFF.

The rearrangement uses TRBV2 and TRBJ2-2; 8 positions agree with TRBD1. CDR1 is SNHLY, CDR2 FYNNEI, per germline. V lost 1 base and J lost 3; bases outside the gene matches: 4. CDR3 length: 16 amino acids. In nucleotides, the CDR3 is TGTGCCAGCAGTGAAGGCCAGGGGGCCGACACCGGGGAGCTGTTTTTT. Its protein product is CASSEGQGADTGELFF.

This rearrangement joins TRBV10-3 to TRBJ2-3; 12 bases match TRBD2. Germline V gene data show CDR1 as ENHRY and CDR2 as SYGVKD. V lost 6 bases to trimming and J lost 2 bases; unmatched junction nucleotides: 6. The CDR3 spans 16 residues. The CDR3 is CAIRPGLAGSTDTQYF. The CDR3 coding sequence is TGTGCCATCAGACCCGGACTAGCGGGGTCCACAGATACGCAGTATTTT.

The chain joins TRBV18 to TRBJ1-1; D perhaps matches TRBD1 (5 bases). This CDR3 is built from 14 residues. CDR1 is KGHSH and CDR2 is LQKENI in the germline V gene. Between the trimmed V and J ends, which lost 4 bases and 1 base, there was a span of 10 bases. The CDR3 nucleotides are TGTGCCAGCTCACGGAACCAGGGGAACACTGAAGCTTTCTTT. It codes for CASSRNQGNTEAFF.

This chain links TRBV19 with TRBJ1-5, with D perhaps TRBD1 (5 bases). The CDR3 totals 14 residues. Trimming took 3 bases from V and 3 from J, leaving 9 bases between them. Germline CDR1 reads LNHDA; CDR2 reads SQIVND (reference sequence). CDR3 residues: CASSMTAFNQPQHF. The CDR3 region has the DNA TGTGCCAGTAGTATGACAGCTTTCAATCAGCCCCAGCATTTT.

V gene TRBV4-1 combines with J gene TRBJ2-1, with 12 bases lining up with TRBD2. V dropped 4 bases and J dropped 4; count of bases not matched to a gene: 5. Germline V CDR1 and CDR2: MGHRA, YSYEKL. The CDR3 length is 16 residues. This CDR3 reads CASSLKLAGGYNEQFF. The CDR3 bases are TGCGCCAGCAGCCTAAAACTAGCGGGGGGTTACAATGAGCAGTTCTTC.

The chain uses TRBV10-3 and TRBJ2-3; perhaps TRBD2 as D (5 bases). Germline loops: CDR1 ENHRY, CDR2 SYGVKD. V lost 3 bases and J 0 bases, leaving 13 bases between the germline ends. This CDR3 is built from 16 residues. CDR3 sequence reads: CAISDQGRGSTDTQYF. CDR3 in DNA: TGTGCCATCAGTGATCAAGGGCGCGGGAGCACAGATACGCAGTATTTT.

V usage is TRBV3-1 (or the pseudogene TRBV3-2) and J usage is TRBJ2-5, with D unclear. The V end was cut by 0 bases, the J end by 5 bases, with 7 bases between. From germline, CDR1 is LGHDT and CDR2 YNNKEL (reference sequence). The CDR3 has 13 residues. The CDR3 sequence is CASSQEVRETQYF. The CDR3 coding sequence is TGTGCCAGCAGCCAAGAGGTTCGGGAGACCCAGTACTTC.

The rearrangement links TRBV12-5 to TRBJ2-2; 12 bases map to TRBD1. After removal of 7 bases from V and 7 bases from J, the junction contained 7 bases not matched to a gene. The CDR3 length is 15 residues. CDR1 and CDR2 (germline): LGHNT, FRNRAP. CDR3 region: CASVSGTGGNGELFF. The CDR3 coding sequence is TGTGCTAGTGTTTCCGGGACAGGGGGCAACGGGGAGCTGTTTTTT.

CDR3 loop: CASSNERGRSGNTIYF. CDR3 DNA: TGTGCCAGTAGTAATGAGCGGGGGCGATCTGGAAACACCATATATTTT. The chain joins TRBV19 to TRBJ1-3, with D possibly TRBD1 on 6 matching bases. The CDR3 has 16 amino acids. V lost 4 bases and J lost 1, with 14 bases in between. Germline values: CDR1 LNHDA, CDR2 SQIVND (reference sequence).

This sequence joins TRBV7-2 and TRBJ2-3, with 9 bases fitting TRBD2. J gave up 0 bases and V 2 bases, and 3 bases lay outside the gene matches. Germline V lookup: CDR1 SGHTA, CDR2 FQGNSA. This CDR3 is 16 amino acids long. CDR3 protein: CASSLRLAGSTDTQYF. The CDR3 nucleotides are TGTGCCAGCAGCTTACGGCTAGCGGGGAGCACAGATACGCAGTATTTT.

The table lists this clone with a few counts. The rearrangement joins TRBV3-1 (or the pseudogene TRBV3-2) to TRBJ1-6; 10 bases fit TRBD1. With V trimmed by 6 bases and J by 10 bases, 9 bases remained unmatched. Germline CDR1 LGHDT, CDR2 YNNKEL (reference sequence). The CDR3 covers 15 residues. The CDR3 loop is CASRSRDRGQSPLHF. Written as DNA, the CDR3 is TGTGCCAGCAGGAGTAGGGACAGGGGACAATCACCCCTCCACTTT.

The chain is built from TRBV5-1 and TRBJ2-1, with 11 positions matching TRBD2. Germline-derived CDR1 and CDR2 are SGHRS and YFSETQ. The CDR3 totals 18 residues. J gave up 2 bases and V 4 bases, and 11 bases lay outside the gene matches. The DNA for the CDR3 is TGCGCCAGCAGCCCGCAAGGTAGCGGGAGGGCCACCTACAATGAGCAGTTCTTC. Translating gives CASSPQGSGRATYNEQFF.

CDR3 nucleotides: TGCGCCAGCAGCGATGGGACAGGGCGCCTCAATCAGCCCCAGCATTTT. It codes for CASSDGTGRLNQPQHF. J is TRBJ1-5 and V is TRBV5-1; 9 bases agree with TRBD1. The CDR3 spans 16 residues. V shed 4 bases and J 3 bases; nucleotides not matched to a gene: 8. Germline loops: CDR1 SGHRS, CDR2 YFSETQ.

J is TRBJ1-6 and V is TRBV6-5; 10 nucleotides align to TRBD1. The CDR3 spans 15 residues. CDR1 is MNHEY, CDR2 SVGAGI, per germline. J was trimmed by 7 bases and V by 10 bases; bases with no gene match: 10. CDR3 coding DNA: TGTGCCACCTTAGACCGGGACAGGGGAAATTCACCCCTCCACTTT. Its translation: CATLDRDRGNSPLHF.

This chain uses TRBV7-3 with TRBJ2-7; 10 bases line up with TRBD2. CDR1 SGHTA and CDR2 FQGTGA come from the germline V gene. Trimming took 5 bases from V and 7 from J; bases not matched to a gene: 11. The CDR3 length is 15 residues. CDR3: CASSPGLAGVREQYF. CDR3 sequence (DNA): TGTGCCAGCAGCCCCGGCCTAGCGGGAGTTCGGGAGCAGTACTTC.

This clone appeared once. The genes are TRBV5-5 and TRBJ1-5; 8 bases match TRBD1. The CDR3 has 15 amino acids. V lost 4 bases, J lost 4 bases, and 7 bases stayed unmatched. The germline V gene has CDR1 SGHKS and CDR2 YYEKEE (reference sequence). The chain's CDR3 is CASSHGQGRNQPQHF. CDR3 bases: TGTGCCAGCAGCCATGGACAGGGCCGGAATCAGCCCCAGCATTTT.

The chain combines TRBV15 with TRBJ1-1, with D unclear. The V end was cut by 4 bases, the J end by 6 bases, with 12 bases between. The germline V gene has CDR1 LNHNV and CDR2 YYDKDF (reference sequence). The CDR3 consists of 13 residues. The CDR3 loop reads CATSTPLLAEAFF. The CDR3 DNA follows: TGTGCCACCAGCACCCCCCTCCTTGCTGAAGCTTTCTTT.

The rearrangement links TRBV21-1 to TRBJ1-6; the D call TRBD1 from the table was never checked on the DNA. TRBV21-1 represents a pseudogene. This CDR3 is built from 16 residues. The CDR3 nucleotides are TGTGCCAGCAGCAAAGAAGGACAGGGGGATAATTCACCCCTCCACTTT. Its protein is CASSKEGQGDNSPLHF.

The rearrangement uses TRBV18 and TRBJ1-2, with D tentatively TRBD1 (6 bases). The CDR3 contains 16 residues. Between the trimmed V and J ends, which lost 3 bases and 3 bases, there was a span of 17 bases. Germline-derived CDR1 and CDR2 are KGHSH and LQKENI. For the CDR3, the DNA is TGTGCCAGCTCACCCCAAGAAGTTTCAGGGGACTATGGCTACACCTTC. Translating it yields CASSPQEVSGDYGYTF.

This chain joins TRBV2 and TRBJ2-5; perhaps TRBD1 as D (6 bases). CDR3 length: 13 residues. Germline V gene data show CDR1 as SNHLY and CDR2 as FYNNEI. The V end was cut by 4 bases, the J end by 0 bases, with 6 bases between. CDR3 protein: CASSGDNQETQYF. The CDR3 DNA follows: TGTGCCAGCAGTGGGGACAACCAAGAGACCCAGTACTTC.